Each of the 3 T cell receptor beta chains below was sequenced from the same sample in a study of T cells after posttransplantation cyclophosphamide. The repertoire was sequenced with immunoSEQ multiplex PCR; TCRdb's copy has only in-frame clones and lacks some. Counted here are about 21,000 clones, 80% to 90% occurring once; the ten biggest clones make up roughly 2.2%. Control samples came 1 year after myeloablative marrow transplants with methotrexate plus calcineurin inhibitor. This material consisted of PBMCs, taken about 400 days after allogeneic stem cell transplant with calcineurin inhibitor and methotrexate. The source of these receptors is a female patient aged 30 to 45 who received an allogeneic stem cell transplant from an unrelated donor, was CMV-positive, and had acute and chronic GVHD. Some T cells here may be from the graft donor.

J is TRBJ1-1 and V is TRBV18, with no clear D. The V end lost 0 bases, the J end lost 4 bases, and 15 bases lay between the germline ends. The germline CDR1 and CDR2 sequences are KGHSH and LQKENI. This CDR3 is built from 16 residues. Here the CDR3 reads CASSPPAGFGVTEAFF. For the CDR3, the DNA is TGTGCCAGCTCACCACCGGCCGGGTTTGGTGTCACTGAAGCTTTCTTT.

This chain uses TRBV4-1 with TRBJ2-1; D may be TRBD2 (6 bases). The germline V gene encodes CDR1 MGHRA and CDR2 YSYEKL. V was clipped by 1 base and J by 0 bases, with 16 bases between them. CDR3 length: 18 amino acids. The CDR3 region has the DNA TGCGCCAGCAGCCAAGGTGTCCGAGCGGGCTCCTCCTACAATGAGCAGTTCTTC. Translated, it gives CASSQGVRAGSSYNEQFF.

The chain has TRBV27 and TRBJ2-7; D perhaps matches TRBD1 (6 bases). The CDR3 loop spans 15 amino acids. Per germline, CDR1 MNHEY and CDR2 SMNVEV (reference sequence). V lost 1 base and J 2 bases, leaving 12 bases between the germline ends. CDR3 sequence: CASSLWQGIPYEQYF. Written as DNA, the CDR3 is TGTGCCAGCAGTTTATGGCAGGGGATCCCCTACGAGCAGTACTTC.